This T cell receptor beta chain was found in a study of blood T cell repertoires in COVID-19 (dated by TCRdb to about 2020). Background on the whole study: Collaborator samples came from the United States, Italy and Spain and covered acute and convalescent phases of COVID-19. A de-identified subject ID, COVID-19 status, age in years and sex were almost always included in the sample metadata. Subjects who had been exposed to COVID-19, were actively infected with it, or had recovered from it provided the deeply sampled blood TCRbeta repertoires that made up the dataset. Where HLA class I and class II types were available, the types were taken from metadata supplied by the sample provider, not from assay-based typing. The prospective study material was composed of cDNA or gDNA derived from T cells, B-cell-depleted T cells, or PBMCs. The samples were drawn from two sources: the first 160 participants of the ongoing ImmuneRACE study, and fewer than 1,500 subjects contributed by 6 global collaborators. The repertoires were released in a freely available public database meant as a resource for research on the immune response to SARS-CoV-2.

Overall study results and their limits: The quantity of clinical and demographic metadata differed by source and by participant and was supplied without curation.

Turning to this clone: Its antigen remains undetermined. Base qualities are not recorded, but no much larger clone differs from it by a single base.

Counted from cysteine to phenylalanine, this CDR3 has 16 amino acids. The CDR3 DNA has 48 bases and is translated from base 1. The germline ends are 15 bases apart after V is trimmed by 5 bases and J by 2 bases. The CDR1 and CDR2 encoded by the germline V gene are SNHLY and FYNNEI. TCRbeta CDR3 regions were amplified from genomic DNA by means of the immunoSEQ Assay, a bias-controlled multiplex PCR. In the source study's methods: Nucleated cell counts per sample were estimated from amplification of reference gene primers within the assay. To quantify the absolute abundance of each unique TCRbeta CDR3 rearrangement, sequence reads were collapsed and filtered. For each sample, productive Simpson clonality was calculated as the square root of Simpson's diversity index over productive rearrangements. Here the immuneACCESS table is served through TCRdb, limited to in-frame sequences with V and J called. Missing clones are a known gap in these copies; in checked studies unresolved V genes cover under half, and the rest lacks a known reason. The DNA gave D and trimming, while V, J and clone size come from that table. Within this sample are approximately 110,000 clones, with approximately 78% of them counted one time only. The top ten constitute 7% to 9.5% of the sample.

Whole blood was collected in K2EDTA tubes by collaborating institutions according to the institutions' own protocols. Collaborator samples were shipped for TCRbeta analysis as frozen whole blood, isolated PBMCs, or DNA extracted from either sample type. The receptor's source is a man in his 70s with acute or convalescent COVID-19. Input material: peripheral blood. The chain is encoded by TRBV2 joined to TRBJ2-2, and TRBD2 may be the D gene, going by 6 matching bases. The CDR3: CASSPGGAQNTGELFF. Here is the DNA: TGTGCCAGCAGTCCCGGCGGGGCCCAAAACACCGGGGAGCTGTTTTTT.